This T cell receptor beta chain was captured by sequencing in a study of stem cell transplantation in POMP-related autoinflammatory disease (dated by TCRdb to the early 2020s). Turning to the overall study: The study hypothesized that defective thymoproteasomes impair MHC class I-dependent CD8+ T-cell differentiation and positive selection, skewing the TRB repertoire. The effect of POMP deficiency on T-cell receptor beta repertoire diversity and CDR3 characteristics was assessed by high-throughput TRB sequencing. Before transplant, patients showed CD4+ naive T-cell skewing, low CD8+ T-cell proportions, and reduced T-cell cytokine secretion.

Explained via the paper, the time point label denotes: before hematopoietic stem cell transplant. PRAID was a condition in which autoinflammation came alongside prominent immunodeficiency. Before TRB sequencing, T-cell subsets (conventional T cells, CD8+ T cells, regulatory T cells, T follicular helper cells) were sorted. The investigation overall reported the following: A restricted number of unique TRB V-J gene pairings was observed in PRAID patients. Across all analyzed T-cell subsets, PRAID patients showed a trend toward higher clonality and lower TRB diversity. Statistical significance for the trend toward lower diversity and increased clonality in PRAID patients was reached only for regulatory T cells.

Library prep was done by the immunoSEQ multiplex PCR assay. Regarding the original processing steps: Repertoire diversity was quantified with Shannon entropy, accounting for clonal size distribution. The Gini-Simpson index (Simpson_1-D) was used to measure inequality in clonotype distribution. TCRdb obtained this table from immuneACCESS and retained in-frame rearrangements with V and J assigned. These tables miss some clones; where compared with another copy, unresolved V genes account for less than half of the shortfall, and the remainder is unexplained. V and J calls and clone size are given by that table; D and trimming were obtained from the DNA. Within this sample are some 11,000 clones, with about 87% of them counted one time only. The ten most abundant clones make up approximately 56% of the sample. As to this clone: Its antigen is not yet known. No per-base quality is available; no much larger clone lies one base away.

The cysteine opens and the phenylalanine closes a CDR3 of 17 amino acids. The kept DNA is CDR3 alone, 51 bases in frame from the first base. For CDR1 and CDR2, the germline V gene lists SNHLY and FYNNEI. Trimming takes 0 bases from V and 3 bases from J, and the germline ends sit 18 bases apart. This TCR was recovered from a human donor with POMP-related autoinflammation and immune dysregulation (PRAID). Source: CD8+ T cells from PBMCs, taken before stem cell transplantation. Rearrangement joined TRBV2 to TRBJ2-7; confidence is insufficient to name the D gene. The CDR3 corresponds to CASSEALPRSTYYEQYF. At the DNA level, the sequence is TGTGCCAGCAGTGAAGCGCTTCCCAGGTCGACTTACTACGAGCAGTACTTC.